Included here is one T cell receptor beta chain sequence, with context. The source of the sample is a study of cytomegalovirus exposure and HLA in healthy donors. The PCR had 60 Vbeta and 13 Jbeta primers. Sequencing used immunoSEQ multiplex PCR; TCRdb keeps in-frame clones, though not all of them. The sample includes some 52,000 clones. Trimming pared 3 bases from V and 1 base from J, leaving 16 bases between. Germline V gene lookup returns CDR1 LNHDA and CDR2 SQIVND (reference sequence). The CDR3 loop spans 16 amino acids. This TCR was sampled from a woman in her sixties or seventies in good health and CMV-seropositive. The sequencing input was PBMCs. V is TRBV19 and J is TRBJ2-7, with D perhaps matching TRBD2 (5 bases). CDR3 nucleotide sequence: TGTGCCAGTAGTATCGAGGGCGTGTTAGGGTCCTACGAGCAGTACTTC. It encodes CASSIEGVLGSYEQYF.